Listed below are T cell receptor beta chains from one sample, sequenced in a study of cytomegalovirus exposure and HLA in healthy donors. Repertoires were generated with immunoSEQ multiplex PCR, while TCRdb's copy carries only in-frame clones and drops some. The sample lists roughly 120,000 clones; around 88% were seen once. The sequencing input was PBMCs. The receptors derive from a man aged 18 to 30 in good health and CMV-seronegative. CDR3s include the opening cysteine and the closing phenylalanine or tryptophan. D genes are given only for firm matches. Expanded clones get a size class; other rows say once, few or many, or leave the size out.

abundance: NA
v_gene: TRBV28
d_gene: TRBD2
j_gene: TRBJ2-3
CDR3nt: TGTGCCAGCAGTCCGGGACTAGCGTACAGCACAGATACGCAGTATTTT
CDR3aa: CASSPGLAYSTDTQYF

abundance: NA
v_gene: TRBV4-3
d_gene: TRBD2
j_gene: TRBJ2-1
CDR3nt: TGCGCCAGCAGCCAAGGTAGGGGTCGAGCGGGGGCCAGGAATGAGCAGTTCTTC
CDR3aa: CASSQGRGRAGARNEQFF

abundance: NA
v_gene: TRBV27
d_gene: TRBD2
j_gene: TRBJ2-7
CDR3nt: TGTGCCAGCAGTACCAGGACTAGCGGGAGAAGGACCTACGAGCAGTACTTC
CDR3aa: CASSTRTSGRRTYEQYF

abundance: NA
v_gene: TRBV14
d_gene: NA
j_gene: TRBJ2-7
CDR3nt: TGTGCCAGCAGCCAACGACTAGTGTCATACGAGCAGTACTTC
CDR3aa: CASSQRLVSYEQYF

abundance: NA
v_gene: TRBV28
d_gene: NA
j_gene: TRBJ2-5
CDR3nt: TGTGCCAGCAGTTTGTTCGGTTGGCGGGAAGAGACCCAGTACTTC
CDR3aa: CASSLFGWREETQYF

abundance: NA
v_gene: TRBV27
d_gene: NA
j_gene: TRBJ2-3
CDR3nt: TGTGCCACCGCGGACATTCCAGGGACAGATACGCAGTATTTT
CDR3aa: CATADIPGTDTQYF

abundance: NA
v_gene: TRBV7-2
d_gene: NA
j_gene: TRBJ1-2
CDR3nt: TGTGCCAGCAGCCCCAGGGGAGTACACTATGGCTACACCTTC
CDR3aa: CASSPRGVHYGYTF

abundance: NA
v_gene: TRBV21-1
d_gene: NA
j_gene: TRBJ1-6
CDR3nt: TGTGCCAGCAGCAAAGGCGGGGACAGGCCCTATAATTCACCCCTCCACTTT
CDR3aa: CASSKGGDRPYNSPLHF

abundance: NA
v_gene: TRBV5-1
d_gene: NA
j_gene: TRBJ2-2
CDR3nt: TGCGCCAGCAGCTTGGGACAGGCCTTAAACACCGGGGAGCTGTTTTTT
CDR3aa: CASSLGQALNTGELFF

abundance: NA
v_gene: TRBV30
d_gene: NA
j_gene: TRBJ1-4
CDR3nt: TGTGCCTGGGGGGGGATGAGTGAAAAACTGTTTTTT
CDR3aa: CAWGGMSEKLFF

abundance: NA
v_gene: TRBV5-6
d_gene: NA
j_gene: TRBJ2-7
CDR3nt: TGTGCCAGCAGCCTCGCAGGCTACCGGCGTTTTGAGCAGTACTTC
CDR3aa: CASSLAGYRRFEQYF

abundance: NA
v_gene: TRBV28
d_gene: TRBD1
j_gene: TRBJ1-2
CDR3nt: TGTGCCAGCAGTTTAAGGGGACCAGGGGGTCGTGACTATGGCTACACCTTC
CDR3aa: CASSLRGPGGRDYGYTF

abundance: NA
v_gene: TRBV28
d_gene: NA
j_gene: TRBJ2-4
CDR3nt: TGTGCCATCGTGGGGACACGAACTTCGATAGCCAAAAACATTCAGTACTTC
CDR3aa: CAIVGTRTSIAKNIQYF

abundance: NA
v_gene: TRBV28
d_gene: TRBD1
j_gene: TRBJ1-5
CDR3nt: TGTGCCAGCCGCGGGGTGGTAGACAGGGACAATCAGCCCCAGCATTTT
CDR3aa: CASRGVVDRDNQPQHF

abundance: NA
v_gene: TRBV6-5
d_gene: NA
j_gene: TRBJ2-2
CDR3nt: TGTGCCAGCAGTTATTCGGGGGAAAACGCCGGGGAGCTGTTTTTT
CDR3aa: CASSYSGENAGELFF

abundance: NA
v_gene: TRBV21-1
d_gene: NA
j_gene: TRBJ2-2
CDR3nt: TGTGCCAGCATAAAAAAGCGGGGGAACACCGGGGAGCTGTTTTTT
CDR3aa: CASIKKRGNTGELFF

abundance: NA
v_gene: TRBV11-2
d_gene: NA
j_gene: TRBJ2-7
CDR3nt: TGTGCCAGCAGCTTAGCTGGCAGCGCTTCCTACGAGCAGTACTTC
CDR3aa: CASSLAGSASYEQYF

abundance: NA
v_gene: TRBV6-1
d_gene: NA
j_gene: TRBJ1-1
CDR3nt: TGTGCCAGCAGTGAAGTACGGGATACTGAAGCTTTCTTT
CDR3aa: CASSEVRDTEAFF

abundance: NA
v_gene: TRBV6-5
d_gene: TRBD2
j_gene: TRBJ2-3
CDR3nt: TGTGCCAGCAGGGCTAGCGGATCTAACACAGATACGCAGTATTTT
CDR3aa: CASRASGSNTDTQYF

abundance: once
v_gene: TRBV30
d_gene: NA
j_gene: TRBJ1-4
CDR3nt: TGTGCCTGGCGGATCGGGGGGGCTGAAAAACTGTTTTTT
CDR3aa: CAWRIGGAEKLFF

abundance: NA
v_gene: TRBV27
d_gene: NA
j_gene: TRBJ2-7
CDR3nt: TGTGCCAGCAGTTCCCTGGGCCCCTCGCGAGAGCAGTACTTC
CDR3aa: CASSSLGPSREQYF

abundance: NA
v_gene: TRBV5-4
d_gene: NA
j_gene: TRBJ2-3
CDR3nt: TGTGCCAGCAGCTTTTCCAGGCTCGGCACAGATACGCAGTATTTT
CDR3aa: CASSFSRLGTDTQYF

abundance: few
v_gene: TRBV29-1
d_gene: NA
j_gene: TRBJ1-1
CDR3nt: TGCAGCGAGAGGAACACTGAAGCTTTCTTT
CDR3aa: CSERNTEAFF

abundance: NA
v_gene: TRBV10-1
d_gene: NA
j_gene: TRBJ1-1
CDR3nt: TGCGCCAGCAGTGAGTCCAGGGCATCGAACACTGAAGCTTTCTTT
CDR3aa: CASSESRASNTEAFF

abundance: NA
v_gene: TRBV6-6
d_gene: NA
j_gene: TRBJ1-2
CDR3nt: TGTGCCAGCAGCTGGACAGACTATGGCTACACCTTC
CDR3aa: CASSWTDYGYTF

abundance: medium-sized
v_gene: TRBV6-1
d_gene: NA
j_gene: TRBJ2-7
CDR3nt: TGTGCCAGCAGCCCCAGATCCTACGAGCAGTACTTC
CDR3aa: CASSPRSYEQYF

abundance: once
v_gene: TRBV4-3
d_gene: TRBD1
j_gene: TRBJ1-2
CDR3nt: TGCGCCAGTTCCCTACAGGGGACTTCCCCCAACTATGGCTACACCTTC
CDR3aa: CASSLQGTSPNYGYTF

abundance: NA
v_gene: TRBV27
d_gene: NA
j_gene: TRBJ1-4
CDR3nt: TGTGCCAGCAGGACCAGGGGTTTCAACGTCGGTGAAAAACTGTTTTTT
CDR3aa: CASRTRGFNVGEKLFF

abundance: few
v_gene: TRBV5-5
d_gene: NA
j_gene: TRBJ1-1
CDR3nt: TGTGCCAGCAGCTTGGTCAGGGGCACTGAAGCTTTCTTT
CDR3aa: CASSLVRGTEAFF

abundance: NA
v_gene: TRBV5-1
d_gene: TRBD1
j_gene: TRBJ2-1
CDR3nt: TGCGCCAGCAGCCCCGGACAGGGAGGTTGGAATGAGCAGTTCTTC
CDR3aa: CASSPGQGGWNEQFF

abundance: NA
v_gene: TRBV6-6
d_gene: TRBD1
j_gene: TRBJ1-3
CDR3nt: TGTGCCAGCAGCATGACAGGGGGCGCTGGAAACACCATATATTTT
CDR3aa: CASSMTGGAGNTIYF

abundance: NA
v_gene: TRBV28
d_gene: NA
j_gene: TRBJ1-5
CDR3nt: TGTGCCAGCAGTTTATTATGGGGGGGGCGTCGGCAGCCCCAGCATTTT
CDR3aa: CASSLLWGGRRQPQHF

abundance: NA
v_gene: TRBV11-2
d_gene: TRBD2
j_gene: TRBJ2-3
CDR3nt: TGTGCCAGCAGCTTAGATGCTAGCGGGAGAATAGATACGCAGTATTTT
CDR3aa: CASSLDASGRIDTQYF

abundance: NA
v_gene: TRBV19
d_gene: NA
j_gene: TRBJ2-2
CDR3nt: TGTGCCAGTAGTATTTGGGAGAAAGCGGCCACCGGGGAGCTGTTTTTT
CDR3aa: CASSIWEKAATGELFF

abundance: NA
v_gene: TRBV18
d_gene: NA
j_gene: TRBJ2-5
CDR3nt: TGTGCCAGCTCAATCGGACTGGAAGAGACCCAGTACTTC
CDR3aa: CASSIGLEETQYF

abundance: NA
v_gene: TRBV5-1
d_gene: NA
j_gene: TRBJ1-4
CDR3nt: TGCGCCAGCAGCTTGTTGCCAGGGCCTAATGAAAAACTGTTTTTT
CDR3aa: CASSLLPGPNEKLFF

abundance: NA
v_gene: TRBV9
d_gene: NA
j_gene: TRBJ2-1
CDR3nt: TGTGCCAGCAGCGTAGGGGGGAGGACATTAGACCAGTTCTTC
CDR3aa: CASSVGGRTLDQFF

abundance: NA
v_gene: TRBV28
d_gene: NA
j_gene: TRBJ1-5
CDR3nt: TGTGCCAGCAGTTCTCCGAGGCCCCAGCATTTT
CDR3aa: CASSSPRPQHF

abundance: NA
v_gene: TRBV6-6
d_gene: NA
j_gene: TRBJ1-5
CDR3nt: TGTGCCAGCAGTCAAGGAGGTCAGCCCCAGCATTTT
CDR3aa: CASSQGGQPQHF

abundance: NA
v_gene: TRBV12-5
d_gene: TRBD1
j_gene: TRBJ1-3
CDR3nt: TGTGCTAGTGGTTGGGACAGGGGAGGAAACACCATATATTTT
CDR3aa: CASGWDRGGNTIYF

abundance: NA
v_gene: TRBV18
d_gene: NA
j_gene: TRBJ1-1
CDR3nt: TGTGCCAGCTCACTTCAGCACGGGGAAGGATCTGAAGCTTTCTTT
CDR3aa: CASSLQHGEGSEAFF

abundance: NA
v_gene: TRBV27
d_gene: TRBD1
j_gene: TRBJ1-2
CDR3nt: TGTGCCAGCAGAAACGGACAGGGTAAATGGCTCGGCTACACCTTC
CDR3aa: CASRNGQGKWLGYTF

abundance: NA
v_gene: TRBV6-1
d_gene: NA
j_gene: TRBJ2-4
CDR3nt: TGTGCCAGCAGTGAATCGGGGAGAGGAGCCAAAAACATTCAGTACTTC
CDR3aa: CASSESGRGAKNIQYF

abundance: NA
v_gene: TRBV27
d_gene: TRBD2
j_gene: TRBJ2-1
CDR3nt: TGTGCCAGCAGTTTAGTAAGACTAGCGGGAGAGGATGAGCAGTTCTTC
CDR3aa: CASSLVRLAGEDEQFF

abundance: NA
v_gene: TRBV2
d_gene: TRBD1
j_gene: TRBJ2-7
CDR3nt: TGTGCCAGCATGAAAGGGACAGGGTTCTACGAGCAGTACTTC
CDR3aa: CASMKGTGFYEQYF

abundance: NA
v_gene: TRBV5-4
d_gene: TRBD1
j_gene: TRBJ2-5
CDR3nt: TGTGCCAGCAGCCCCAGGGGACAGGGTGGGGAGACCCAGTACTTC
CDR3aa: CASSPRGQGGETQYF

abundance: NA
v_gene: TRBV5-4
d_gene: TRBD1
j_gene: TRBJ2-1
CDR3nt: TGTGCCAGCAGCGACGGGACAGGGGGGTACAATGAGCAGTTCTTC
CDR3aa: CASSDGTGGYNEQFF

abundance: NA
v_gene: TRBV4-1
d_gene: TRBD1
j_gene: TRBJ2-7
CDR3nt: TGCGCCAGCAGCCAAGTCCCGGGACAGGGGGACTGCGAGCAGTACTTC
CDR3aa: CASSQVPGQGDCEQYF

abundance: NA
v_gene: TRBV5-4
d_gene: TRBD2
j_gene: TRBJ2-7
CDR3nt: TGTGCCAGCAGCTTAAATAGCGGGGGGTACTACGAGCAGTACTTC
CDR3aa: CASSLNSGGYYEQYF

abundance: NA
v_gene: TRBV28
d_gene: TRBD1
j_gene: TRBJ2-7
CDR3nt: TGTGCCAGCAGTTTCTCACGGACAGGGAGAGTCGAGCAGTACTTC
CDR3aa: CASSFSRTGRVEQYF